The present T cell receptor (beta chain) was sequenced within a study of vaccination and CD4 T cells after COVID-19. Study summary: Control cultures received a CEFX pool, an HIV-1 Nef pool, or no peptide.

The Oncomine TCR Beta short-read assay was applied to DNA of cultured CD4+ T cells. MiXCR was run by TCRdb on the PCR reads, yielding one entry per CDR3 protein. The sample lists under 11,000 distinct CDR3 sequences, 44% occurring once. Germline V gives CDR1 DFQATT, CDR2 SNEGSKA (reference sequence). This CDR3 is 14 amino acids long. Trimming took 6 bases from V and 3 from J; bases not matched to a gene: 7. Noted treatment: approximately nine-day PBMC culture with coronavirus spike peptide pools or control peptides (ViraFEST assay). As concerns this clonotype: The antigen remains unidentified.

The sequencing sample was made of CD4+ T cells from blood, cultured in vitro. This clonotype originated in a human donor who had recovered from COVID-19. The V gene is TRBV20-1, the J gene TRBJ1-4; TRBD1 matches 7 bases. The CDR3 coding sequence is TGCAGTGCGTCTAGGGACAGCTCTAATGAAAAACTGTTTTTT. This translates into CSASRDSSNEKLFF.